Listed here is a single TCR beta chain. A sample-barcoded 5' primer and a J-beta primer mix were used in a second PCR of roughly 7 to 12 cycles. One entry per CDR3 protein, called by TCRdb with MiXCR from the 5' RACE reads. The table lists about 940,000 distinct CDR3 sequences, 45% to 50% of them singletons. This CDR3 has 17 residues. CDR1 SGHDT and CDR2 YYEEEE come from the germline V gene. Trimming cost V 7 bases and J 3 bases; bases outside gene matches: 13. The sample is drawn from a study of blood T cells in healthy people across ages. The TCR sequence derives from a man in his thirties or forties in good health. Input material: blood. V and J are TRBV5-6 and TRBJ2-1, with 10 nucleotides matching TRBD1. The CDR3 reads CASRAFGGQGYYNEQFF. The CDR3 DNA is TGTGCCAGCCGAGCTTTCGGGGGACAGGGGTACTACAATGAGCAGTTCTTC.